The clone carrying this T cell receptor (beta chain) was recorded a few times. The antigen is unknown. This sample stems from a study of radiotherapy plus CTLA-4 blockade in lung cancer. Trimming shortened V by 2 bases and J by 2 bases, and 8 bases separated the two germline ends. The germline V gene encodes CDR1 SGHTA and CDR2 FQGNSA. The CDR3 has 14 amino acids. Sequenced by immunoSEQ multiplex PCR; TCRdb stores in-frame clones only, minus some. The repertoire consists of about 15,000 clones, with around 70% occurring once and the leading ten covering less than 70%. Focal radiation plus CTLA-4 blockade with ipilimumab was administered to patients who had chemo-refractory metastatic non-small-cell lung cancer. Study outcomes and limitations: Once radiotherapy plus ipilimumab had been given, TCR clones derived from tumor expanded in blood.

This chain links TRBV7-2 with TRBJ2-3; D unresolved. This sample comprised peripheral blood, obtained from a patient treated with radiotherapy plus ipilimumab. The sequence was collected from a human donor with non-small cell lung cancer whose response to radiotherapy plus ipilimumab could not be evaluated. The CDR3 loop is CASSLTRDTDTQYF. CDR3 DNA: TGTGCCAGCAGCTTAACCCGAGACACAGATACGCAGTATTTT. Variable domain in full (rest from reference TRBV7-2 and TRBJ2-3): GAGVSQSPSNKVTEKGKDVELRCDPISGHTALYWYRQSLGQGLEFLIYFQGNSAPDKSGLPSDRFSAERTGGSVSTLTIQRTQQEDSAVYLCASSLTRDTDTQYFGPGTRLTVL.